This entry is about one TCR beta chain. The antigen it recognizes is unknown. One junction end does not reproduce the germline sequence, and a read error may be involved. This specimen belongs to a study of T cells in Graves' hyperthyroidism and ophthalmopathy (dated by TCRdb to the late 2010s). Concerning the study at large: Peripheral blood samples were taken at initial diagnosis, before any treatment was given. To identify TCR V-J signatures that set the groups apart, the researchers used a discovery cohort of about a hundred patients, made up of 43 with Graves' ophthalmopathy and approximately 57 with stable Graves' hyperthyroidism. Whether ophthalmopathy could be predicted prospectively was tested in an independent validation cohort made up of 18 hyperthyroidism patients plus 17 patients who later progressed to ophthalmopathy. The 95 to 100 discovery patients were divided at random into training and test sets in a 7:3 ratio. In six Graves' hyperthyroidism patients, the study also compared T-cell repertoires from thyroid tissue with T-cell repertoires from blood. Once sampling was done, hyperthyroidism patients were given methimazole at a starting dose of 30 mg daily, whereas ophthalmopathy patients were given high-dose intravenous methylprednisolone. TCR Vbeta CDR3 sequencing of around 130 peripheral blood samples (over 40 ophthalmopathy, 75 to 85 hyperthyroidism and roughly 17 progressor patients) is reported in the paper. The full study reports these points: Most expanded thyroid clonotypes (frequency above 0.001) were also detected in blood, suggesting blood repertoires may reflect thyroid immune responses. In validation, progression to ophthalmopathy was predicted by the model with nearly 71% sensitivity and nearly 75% specificity, a median of around 6.5 months before onset. No statistical method was used to set the sample size in advance, and investigators knew the group allocation. In cross-validation, a model built on a 13 V-J signature told ophthalmopathy apart from stable hyperthyroidism with just under 90% sensitivity and roughly 82% specificity, and in testing the same model reached 80%/75%.

Amplification of TCR beta CDR3 regions was carried out from RNA transcripts. The first round of RT-PCR for the TCR CDR3 was performed with the HTBI primer set and the Qiagen OneStep RT-PCR kit. Libraries were constructed in a second round of multiplex PCR, after which size selection and purification were performed. Libraries were sequenced paired-end with 100 bp reads on an Illumina HiSeq2000. As for how the authors treated the data: Raw data were processed with SOAPnuke, discarding reads with adapters, uncalled bases, mean Phred below 15, or no exact constant-primer or identifier match. COPE v1.2.5 was used to merge high-quality paired reads, and clonotypes were defined as unique nucleotide sequences. MiTCR v1.1 was used to align clonotypes to the IMGT TRBV, TRBD and TRBJ reference segments. The analysis included only V-J combinations with a frequency above 0.0001, which together covered around 99% of the repertoires. The TCS score was defined as the ratio of F50 (clonal expansion) to E x V (chaos), calculated using BLOSUM62-based TCRdist between CDR3 peptides within each V-J. Welch's t-statistics and random forest reduced 500 to 550 V-J features to roughly 13, which were used in a naive Bayes classifier (R e1071). TCRdb reran the public reads through fastp at Q25 and MiXCR, keeping productive beta chains. Duplicate CDR3 protein sequences are folded into a single record with the most common DNA and genes. The V and J calls shown here were made by TCRdb, not taken from the authors' results. In this sample the table shows 700,000 or so distinct CDR3 sequences, around 15% of which occur a single time. Approximately 8.4% of the sample rests with the top ten.

Graves' hyperthyroidism was defined as stable when no progression to ophthalmopathy occurred over 18 months of follow-up. Hyperthyroidism patients were aged 18 to 65 years and newly diagnosed, with disease duration of less than 2 months. Any patient with an uncontrolled infection, another autoimmune disease, pregnancy or lactation was excluded. Diagnoses were established on the basis of clinical symptoms, serum thyroxine and TRAb, thyroid ultrasound, and orbital computed tomography. PBMCs were separated from 7.5 to 10 ml of fresh peripheral blood using Ficoll-Paque density gradient centrifugation. Total RNA was extracted with Trizol reagent, and quality was checked on an Agilent 2100 Bioanalyzer. The cysteine opens and the phenylalanine closes a CDR3 of 16 amino acids. The sequence is cut down to CDR3 DNA, 48 bases in frame from base 1. For CDR1 and CDR2, the germline V gene (reference sequence) lists DFQATT and SNEGSKA.

The clonotype was recovered from a man aged 18 to 29 with Graves' hyperthyroidism. The chain joins TRBV20-1 to TRBJ1-3; the D gene is unclear. Sequenced sample: blood. The sequenced DNA is TGCAGTGCTGGAGAATCGGCCTTCTACTCTGGAAACACCATATATTTT. This translates into CSAGESAFYSGNTIYF.